This is a list of T cell receptor beta chains from one sample in a study of patients and donors after allogeneic stem cell transplantation. Each CDR3 protein gets one entry after TCRdb re-called the RT-PCR reads with MiXCR. The table lists 800,000 to 1,000,000 distinct CDR3 sequences, under 20% of them singletons. Sequencing input: blood, either unsorted or a sorted T cell fraction (not recorded which). The receptors stem from a human donor who was either an allogeneic HSCT recipient or a stem cell or donor lymphocyte infusion donor (not recorded which). It is not recorded whose cells these are; they may come from a transplant donor. Each CDR3 is given with its conserved first and last residue. Each record gives: D gene, V gene, clone size, J gene, CDR3 protein, CDR3 DNA. D genes are given only for firm matches. Part of the rows lack a size; the others show once, few, many or a class for expanded clones.

d_call: TRBD2
v_call: TRBV2
clone_size: -
j_call: TRBJ2-1
cdr3_aa: CASRETSDPSSEQFF
cdr3_nt: TGTGCCAGCAGAGAGACTAGCGACCCGTCGAGTGAGCAGTTCTTC

d_call: TRBD1
v_call: TRBV18
clone_size: -
j_call: TRBJ2-1
cdr3_aa: CASSLKTGGDEQFF
cdr3_nt: TGTGCCAGCTCACTTAAGACAGGGGGCGATGAGCAGTTCTTC

d_call: TRBD1
v_call: TRBV29-1
clone_size: -
j_call: TRBJ2-5
cdr3_aa: CSVNRGQGETQYF
cdr3_nt: TGCAGCGTAAACAGGGGGCAGGGAGAGACCCAGTACTTC

d_call: TRBD2
v_call: TRBV7-6
clone_size: few
j_call: TRBJ2-5
cdr3_aa: CASSSTGSGGPGETQYF
cdr3_nt: TGTGCCAGCAGCTCAACGGGGTCGGGAGGGCCTGGAGAGACCCAGTACTTC

d_call: TRBD1
v_call: TRBV7-8
clone_size: few
j_call: TRBJ1-5
cdr3_aa: CASSPEAGGNQPQHF
cdr3_nt: TGTGCCAGCAGCCCCGAGGCAGGGGGTAATCAGCCCCAGCATTTT

d_call: TRBD2
v_call: TRBV24-1
clone_size: few
j_call: TRBJ2-2
cdr3_aa: CATSGRTSGTGELFF
cdr3_nt: TGTGCCACCAGTGGTCGGACTAGCGGTACCGGGGAGCTGTTTTTT

d_call: -
v_call: TRBV12-3/TRBV12-4
clone_size: -
j_call: TRBJ2-7
cdr3_aa: CASSYGPHEQYF
cdr3_nt: TGTGCCAGCAGTTACGGGCCCCACGAGCAGTACTTC

d_call: -
v_call: TRBV12-3/TRBV12-4
clone_size: -
j_call: TRBJ1-2
cdr3_aa: CASSPQTVGYTF
cdr3_nt: TGTGCCAGCAGTCCCCAGACAGTGGGCTACACCTTC

d_call: -
v_call: TRBV6-2/TRBV6-3
clone_size: few
j_call: TRBJ2-6
cdr3_aa: CASSYSIRGQIPSGANVLTF
cdr3_nt: TGTGCCAGCAGTTACTCGATTAGAGGACAGATACCCTCTGGGGCCAACGTCCTGACTTTC

d_call: TRBD2
v_call: TRBV4-1
clone_size: few
j_call: TRBJ2-3
cdr3_aa: CASRVAGVADTQYF
cdr3_nt: TGCGCCAGCAGGGTAGCGGGGGTGGCAGATACGCAGTATTTT

d_call: -
v_call: TRBV29-1
clone_size: -
j_call: TRBJ1-1
cdr3_aa: CSVEGSGAPEAFF
cdr3_nt: TGCAGCGTTGAAGGGTCCGGGGCCCCTGAAGCTTTCTTT

d_call: TRBD2
v_call: TRBV24-1
clone_size: -
j_call: TRBJ2-3
cdr3_aa: CATSDSRLAGGADTQYF
cdr3_nt: TGTGCCACCAGTGATTCCAGACTAGCGGGAGGGGCAGATACGCAGTATTTT

d_call: -
v_call: TRBV9
clone_size: -
j_call: TRBJ2-5
cdr3_aa: CALGETQYF
cdr3_nt: TGTGCCCTGGGGGAGACCCAGTACTTC

d_call: -
v_call: TRBV4-2
clone_size: many
j_call: TRBJ2-1
cdr3_aa: CASSLDTNEQFF
cdr3_nt: TGTGCCAGCAGCCTAGACACCAATGAGCAGTTCTTC

d_call: TRBD1
v_call: TRBV5-1
clone_size: many
j_call: TRBJ1-1
cdr3_aa: CASSVRIGQGNTEAFF
cdr3_nt: TGCGCCAGCAGCGTACGTATCGGACAGGGGAACACTGAAGCTTTCTTT

d_call: -
v_call: TRBV29-1
clone_size: few
j_call: TRBJ2-2
cdr3_aa: CSVAGNGELFF
cdr3_nt: TGCAGCGTTGCGGGTAATGGGGAGCTGTTTTTT

d_call: TRBD1
v_call: TRBV4-1
clone_size: few
j_call: TRBJ1-2
cdr3_aa: CASSQDLGGAWGYTF
cdr3_nt: TGCGCCAGCAGCCAAGATTTAGGGGGCGCGTGGGGCTACACCTTC

d_call: -
v_call: TRBV12-3/TRBV12-4
clone_size: many
j_call: TRBJ2-2
cdr3_aa: CASIPSTGELFF
cdr3_nt: TGTGCCAGCATTCCTAGCACCGGGGAGCTGTTTTTT

d_call: TRBD1
v_call: TRBV19
clone_size: -
j_call: TRBJ2-7
cdr3_aa: CARSQGDIGAYEQYF
cdr3_nt: TGTGCCAGATCCCAGGGGGACATTGGGGCTTACGAGCAGTACTTC

d_call: -
v_call: TRBV4-1
clone_size: -
j_call: TRBJ2-3
cdr3_aa: CASSLYNTDTQYF
cdr3_nt: TGCGCCAGCAGCCTCTATAACACAGATACGCAGTATTTT